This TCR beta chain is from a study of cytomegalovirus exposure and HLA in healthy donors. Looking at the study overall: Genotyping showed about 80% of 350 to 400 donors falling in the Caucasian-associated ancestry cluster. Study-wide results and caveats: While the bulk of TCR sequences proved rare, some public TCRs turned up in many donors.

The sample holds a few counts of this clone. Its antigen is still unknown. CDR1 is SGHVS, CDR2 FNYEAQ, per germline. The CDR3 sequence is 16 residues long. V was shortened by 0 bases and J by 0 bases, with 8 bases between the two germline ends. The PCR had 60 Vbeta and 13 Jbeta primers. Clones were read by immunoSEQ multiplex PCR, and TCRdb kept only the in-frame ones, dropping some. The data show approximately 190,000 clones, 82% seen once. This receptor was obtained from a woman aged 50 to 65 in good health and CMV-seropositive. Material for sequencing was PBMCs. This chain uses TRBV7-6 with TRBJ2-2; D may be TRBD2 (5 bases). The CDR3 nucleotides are TGTGCCAGCAGCTTAGCGTTCGGGACGAACACCGGGGAGCTGTTTTTT. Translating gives CASSLAFGTNTGELFF.